These T cell receptor beta chains were read from a single sample in a study of control samples from healthy donors and cancer patients. The assay was immunoSEQ multiplex PCR, and TCRdb's table has in-frame clones only and misses some. The sample records about 140,000 clones, around nine tenths being singletons. The sample was blood. These TCRs come from a woman aged 30 to 39 in good health. The CDR3 runs from the conserved cysteine through the conserved F or W. A D gene is named only where the DNA matches it firmly. The listing skips clone size in some rows; elsewhere it reads once, few, many or a size class.

>TRBJ1-3|NA|TRBD1|TRBV19
CASSPDRETGNTIYF
TGTGCCAGTAGTCCGGACAGGGAAACGGGAAACACCATATATTTT
>TRBJ1-3|NA|NA|TRBV28
CASVEGRSSGNTIYF
TGTGCCAGCGTGGAGGGCAGGAGCTCTGGAAACACCATATATTTT
>TRBJ2-5|NA|TRBD2|TRBV30
CAWTWGGTQYF
TGTGCCTGGACTTGGGGGGGGACCCAGTACTTC
>TRBJ2-7|NA|NA|TRBV6-5
CASGSDYEQYF
TGTGCCAGCGGGAGTGACTACGAGCAGTACTTC
>TRBJ2-1|NA|NA|TRBV5-1
CASSFATYNEQFF
TGCGCCAGCAGCTTCGCTACCTACAATGAGCAGTTCTTC
>TRBJ2-1|NA|TRBD2|TRBV25-1
CASSQGAGTEQFF
TGTGCCAGCAGCCAAGGAGCGGGAACTGAGCAGTTCTTC
>TRBJ2-7|NA|NA|TRBV11-2
CASSLGPSTTSYEQYF
TGTGCCAGCAGCTTAGGTCCAAGTACAACCTCCTACGAGCAGTACTTC
>TRBJ2-5|few|NA|TRBV24-1
CATSDGGWETQYF
TGTGCCACCAGTGACGGGGGCTGGGAGACCCAGTACTTC
>TRBJ2-1|NA|TRBD2|TRBV28
CASSHPTSGSYNEQFF
TGTGCCAGCAGCCACCCCACTAGCGGGAGCTACAATGAGCAGTTCTTC
>TRBJ2-7|NA|NA|TRBV3-1/TRBV3-2
CASSHRDEQYF
TGTGCCAGCAGCCACAGGGACGAGCAGTACTTC
>TRBJ1-4|NA|TRBD1|TRBV14
CASSRYGTVNEKLFF
TGTGCCAGCAGCCGATATGGGACAGTTAATGAAAAACTGTTTTTT
>TRBJ1-3|NA|NA|TRBV29-1
CSVATSGNTIYF
TGCAGCGTTGCCACCTCTGGAAACACCATATATTTT
>TRBJ2-1|NA|NA|TRBV2
CASSGTYNEQFF
TGTGCCAGCAGTGGGACCTACAATGAGCAGTTCTTC
>TRBJ1-4|NA|NA|TRBV6-7
CASSTTGSEKLFF
TGTGCCAGCAGCACCACAGGGAGTGAAAAACTGTTTTTT
>TRBJ2-3|once|NA|TRBV18
CASSRAPGTDTQYF
TGTGCCAGCTCACGGGCCCCAGGCACAGATACGCAGTATTTT
>TRBJ2-7|NA|TRBD1|TRBV5-6
CASSLYRTGPLTYEQYF
TGTGCCAGCAGCCTCTATCGGACAGGCCCTCTCACCTACGAGCAGTACTTT
>TRBJ2-7|NA|NA|TRBV19
CASSPRGF
TGTGCCAGTAGCCCCAGGGGATTC
>TRBJ1-3|NA|NA|TRBV6-6
CASRSGTAYSGNTIYF
TGTGCCAGCAGGTCCGGGACGGCTTACTCTGGAAACACCATATATTTT
>TRBJ2-5|NA|NA|TRBV29-1
CSVGWEETQYF
TGCAGCGTCGGTTGGGAAGAGACCCAGTACTTC
>TRBJ1-2|NA|NA|TRBV7-9
CASSLLLIEYGYTF
TGTGCCAGCAGCTTGCTGCTGATTGAGTATGGCTACACCTTC
>TRBJ2-1|NA|TRBD2|TRBV3-1/TRBV3-2
CASRGSLAGHNEQFF
TGTGCCAGCAGGGGGTCACTAGCGGGCCACAATGAGCAGTTCTTC
>TRBJ1-4|NA|NA|TRBV3-1/TRBV3-2
CASSQGTEPTNEKLFF
TGTGCCAGCAGCCAGGGGACGGAACCAACTAATGAAAAACTGTTTTTT
>TRBJ2-3|NA|NA|TRBV20-1
CSARMTDTQYF
TGCAGTGCCAGGATGACAGATACGCAGTATTTT
>TRBJ2-7|NA|TRBD2|TRBV6-5
CATSLAGETYEQYF
TGTGCCACCTCGTTAGCGGGAGAAACCTACGAGCAGTACTTC
>TRBJ2-1|NA|NA|TRBV5-8
CASSPPSREQFF
TGTGCCAGCAGCCCTCCCTCGAGAGAGCAGTTCTTC
>TRBJ1-1|NA|NA|TRBV5-1
CASSLKNTEAFF
TGCGCCAGCAGCTTGAAGAACACTGAAGCTTTCTTT
>TRBJ2-5|NA|NA|TRBV29-1
CSVRGKETQYF
TGCAGCGTTCGGGGCAAAGAGACCCAGTACTTC
>TRBJ1-4|NA|NA|TRBV10-3
CAIPRFRRDEKLFF
TGTGCCATACCCCGTTTTCGACGGGATGAAAAACTGTTTTTT